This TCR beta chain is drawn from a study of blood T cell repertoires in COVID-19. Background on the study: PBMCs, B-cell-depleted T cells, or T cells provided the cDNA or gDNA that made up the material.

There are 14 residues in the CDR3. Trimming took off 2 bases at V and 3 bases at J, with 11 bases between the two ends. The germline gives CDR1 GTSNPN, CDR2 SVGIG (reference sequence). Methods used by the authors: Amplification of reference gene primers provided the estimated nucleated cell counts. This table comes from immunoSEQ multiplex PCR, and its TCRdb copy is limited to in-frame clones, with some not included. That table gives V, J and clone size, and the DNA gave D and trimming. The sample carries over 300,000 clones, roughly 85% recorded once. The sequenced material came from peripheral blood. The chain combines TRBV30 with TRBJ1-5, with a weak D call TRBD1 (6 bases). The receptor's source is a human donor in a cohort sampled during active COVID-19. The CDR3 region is CAWSSGAVNQPQHF. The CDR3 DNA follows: TGTGCCTGGAGTTCAGGGGCGGTCAATCAGCCCCAGCATTTT.